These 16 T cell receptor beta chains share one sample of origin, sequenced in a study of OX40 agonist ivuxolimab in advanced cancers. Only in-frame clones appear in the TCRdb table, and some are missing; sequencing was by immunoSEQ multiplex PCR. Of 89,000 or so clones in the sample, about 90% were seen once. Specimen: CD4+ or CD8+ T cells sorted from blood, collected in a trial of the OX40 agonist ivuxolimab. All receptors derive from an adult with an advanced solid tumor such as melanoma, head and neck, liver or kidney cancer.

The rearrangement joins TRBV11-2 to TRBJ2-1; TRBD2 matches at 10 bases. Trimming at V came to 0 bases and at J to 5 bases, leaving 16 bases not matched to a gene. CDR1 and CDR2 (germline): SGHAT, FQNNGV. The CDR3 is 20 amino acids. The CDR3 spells CASSLDEETSGWGYDNEQFF. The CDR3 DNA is TGTGCCAGCAGCTTAGATGAGGAGACTAGCGGGTGGGGGTACGACAATGAGCAGTTCTTC.

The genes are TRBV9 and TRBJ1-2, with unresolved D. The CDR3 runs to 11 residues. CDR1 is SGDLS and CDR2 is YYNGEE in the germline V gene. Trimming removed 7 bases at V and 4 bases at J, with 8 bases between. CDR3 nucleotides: TGTGCCAGCTGGGGTTCCTATGGCTACACCTTC. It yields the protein CASWGSYGYTF.

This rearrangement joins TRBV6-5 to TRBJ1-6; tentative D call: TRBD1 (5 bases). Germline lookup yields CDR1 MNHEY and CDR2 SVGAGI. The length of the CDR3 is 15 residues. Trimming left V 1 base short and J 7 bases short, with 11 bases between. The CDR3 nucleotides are TGTGCCAGCAGTTACTACGGGGCGGACAATTCACCCCTCCACTTT. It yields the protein CASSYYGADNSPLHF.

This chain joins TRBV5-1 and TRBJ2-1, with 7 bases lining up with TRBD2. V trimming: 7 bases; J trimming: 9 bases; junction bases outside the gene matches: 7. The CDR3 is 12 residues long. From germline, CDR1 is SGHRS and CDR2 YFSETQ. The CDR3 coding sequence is TGCGCCAGCGGGGGGGAGATGGTTGAGCAGTTCTTC. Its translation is CASGGEMVEQFF.

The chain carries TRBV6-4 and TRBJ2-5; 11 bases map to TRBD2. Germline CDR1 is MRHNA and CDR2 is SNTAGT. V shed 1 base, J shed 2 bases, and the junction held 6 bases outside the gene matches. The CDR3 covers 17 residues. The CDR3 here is CASSDCRLAGLQETQYF. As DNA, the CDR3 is TGTGCCAGCAGTGACTGCAGACTAGCGGGGTTGCAAGAGACCCAGTACTTC.

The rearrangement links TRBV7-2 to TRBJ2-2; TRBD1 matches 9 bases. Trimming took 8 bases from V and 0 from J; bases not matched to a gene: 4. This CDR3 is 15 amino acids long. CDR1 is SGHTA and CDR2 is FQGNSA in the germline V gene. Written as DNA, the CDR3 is TGTGCCAGCTGGGGGGACAGGGCGAACACCGGGGAGCTGTTTTTT. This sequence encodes CASWGDRANTGELFF.

CDR3: CAWSTSTGPLSGNTIYF. CDR3 nucleotide sequence: TGTGCCTGGAGTACGTCGACAGGCCCCCTCTCTGGAAACACCATATATTTT. V gene TRBV30 combines with J gene TRBJ1-3; TRBD1 is a possible D gene (6 bases). Germline CDR1 and CDR2: GTSNPN and SVGIG (reference sequence). CDR3 length: 17 amino acids. Trimming took 2 bases from V and 0 from J, leaving 17 bases between them.

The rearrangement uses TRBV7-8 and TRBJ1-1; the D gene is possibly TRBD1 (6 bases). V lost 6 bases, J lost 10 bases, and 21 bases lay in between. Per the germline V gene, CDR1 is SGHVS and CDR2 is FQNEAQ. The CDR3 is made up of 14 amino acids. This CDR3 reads CASSSMGADYVAFF. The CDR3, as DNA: TGTGCCAGCAGTTCCATGGGGGCGGATTATGTAGCTTTCTTT.

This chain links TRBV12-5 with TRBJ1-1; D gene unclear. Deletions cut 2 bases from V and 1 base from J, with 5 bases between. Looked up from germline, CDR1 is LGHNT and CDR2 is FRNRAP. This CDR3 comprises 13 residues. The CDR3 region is CASGLQENTEAFF. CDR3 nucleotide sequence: TGTGCTAGTGGTTTGCAGGAGAACACTGAAGCTTTCTTT. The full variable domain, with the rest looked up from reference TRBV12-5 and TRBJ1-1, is DARVTQTPRHKVTEMGQEVTMRCQPILGHNTVFWYRQTMMQGLELLAYFRNRAPLDDSGMPKDRFSAEMPDATLATLKIQPSEPRDSAVYFCASGLQENTEAFFGQGTRLTVV.

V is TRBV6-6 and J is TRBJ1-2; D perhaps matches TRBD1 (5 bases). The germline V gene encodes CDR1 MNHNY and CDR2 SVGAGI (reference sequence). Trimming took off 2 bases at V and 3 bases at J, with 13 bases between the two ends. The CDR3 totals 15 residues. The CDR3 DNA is TGTGCCAGCAGTTACGTCGGGGCGACGGACTATGGCTACACCTTC. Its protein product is CASSYVGATDYGYTF.

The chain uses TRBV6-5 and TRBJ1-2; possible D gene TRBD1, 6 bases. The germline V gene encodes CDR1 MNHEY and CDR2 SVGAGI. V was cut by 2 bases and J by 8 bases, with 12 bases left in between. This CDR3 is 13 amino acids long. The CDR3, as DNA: TGTGCCAGCAGTTACCACCAGGGGAGAGGCTACACCTTC. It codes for CASSYHQGRGYTF.

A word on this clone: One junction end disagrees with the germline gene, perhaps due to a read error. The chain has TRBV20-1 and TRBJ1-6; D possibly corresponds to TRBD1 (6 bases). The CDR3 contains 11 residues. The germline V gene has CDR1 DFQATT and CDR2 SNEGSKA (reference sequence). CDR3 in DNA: TGCAGTGCTAGAAACGGACAGTGGGTGAACTTT. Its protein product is CSARNGQWVNF.

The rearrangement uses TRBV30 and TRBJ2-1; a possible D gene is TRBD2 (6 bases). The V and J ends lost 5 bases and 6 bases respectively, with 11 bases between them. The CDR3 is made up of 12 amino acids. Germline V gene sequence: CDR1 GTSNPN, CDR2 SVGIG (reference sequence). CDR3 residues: CAWVGTPNEQFF. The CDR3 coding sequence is TGTGCCTGGGTGGGGACTCCCAATGAGCAGTTCTTC.

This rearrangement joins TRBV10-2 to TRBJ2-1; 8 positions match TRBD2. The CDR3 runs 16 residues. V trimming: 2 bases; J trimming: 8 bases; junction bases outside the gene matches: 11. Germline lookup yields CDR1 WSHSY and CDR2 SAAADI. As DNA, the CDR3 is TGCGCCAGCAGTGAGCCCCGGGAGGGCCTTTGGGATGAGCAGTTCTTC. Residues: CASSEPREGLWDEQFF.

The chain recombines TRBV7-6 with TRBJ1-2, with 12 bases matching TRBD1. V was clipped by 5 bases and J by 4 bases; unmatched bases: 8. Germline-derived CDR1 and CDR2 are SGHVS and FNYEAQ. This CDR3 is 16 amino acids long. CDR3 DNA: TGTGCCAGCAGCCCCAGCCCGGGACAGGGGGCCTATGGCTACACCTTC. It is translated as CASSPSPGQGAYGYTF.

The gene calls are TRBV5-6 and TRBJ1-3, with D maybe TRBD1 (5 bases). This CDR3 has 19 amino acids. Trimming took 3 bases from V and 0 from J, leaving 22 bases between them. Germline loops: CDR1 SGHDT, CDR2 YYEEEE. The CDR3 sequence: CASSSDSNQLFCSGNTIYF. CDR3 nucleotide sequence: TGTGCCAGCAGCTCTGACAGCAACCAACTCTTCTGCTCTGGAAACACCATATATTTT. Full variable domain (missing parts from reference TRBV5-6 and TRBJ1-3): DAGVTQSPTHLIKTRGQQVTLRCSPKSGHDTVSWYQQALGQGPQFIFQYYEEEERQRGNFPDRFSGHQFPNYSSELNVNALLLGDSALYLCASSSDSNQLFCSGNTIYFGEGSWLTVV.